Shown below are 14 T cell receptor beta chains from a single sample sequenced in a study of vaccination and CD4 T cells after COVID-19. Treatment defined: roughly 11-day PBMC culture with coronavirus spike peptide pools or control peptides (ViraFEST assay). Oncomine TCR Beta short-read sequencing was applied to DNA from cultured CD4+ T cells. A single record per CDR3 protein comes from TCRdb applying MiXCR to the PCR reads. Counted here are more than 20,000 distinct CDR3 sequences, roughly 40% occurring once; the ten biggest clones make up around 7.8%. These receptors' antigens are unknown. The sample comprised CD4+ T cells from blood, cultured in vitro. The receptors originated from a human donor who had recovered from COVID-19.

In this sample, this clonotype turned up a few times. This chain links TRBV7-8 with TRBJ2-5; TRBD1 agrees at 7 bases. With V trimmed by 6 bases and J by 6 bases, 10 bases remained unmatched. CDR1 is SGHVS and CDR2 is FQNEAQ in the germline V gene. The CDR3 consists of 14 residues. CDR3 nucleotides: TGTGCCAGCAGGAACGTAGGGGGCGAGCAGACCCAGTACTTC. The encoded protein is CASRNVGGEQTQYF.

The chain joins TRBV29-1 to TRBJ2-7, with 10 nucleotides matching TRBD1. This CDR3 spans 12 amino acids. J lost 5 bases, V lost 7 bases, and 5 bases had no gene match. Germline V CDR1 and CDR2: SQVTM, ANQGSEA. The CDR3 DNA reads TGCAGCGCTCAGACAGGGGGCAACGAGCAGTACTTC. This codes for CSAQTGGNEQYF.

The chain joins TRBV19 to TRBJ1-5, with 7 positions matching TRBD1. The CDR3 loop spans 15 amino acids. Germline lookup yields CDR1 LNHDA and CDR2 SQIVND (reference sequence). V gave up 7 bases and J gave up 4 bases; unmatched junction bases: 10. The CDR3: CASTPIQGKNQPQHF. The CDR3 region has the DNA TGTGCCAGTACCCCCATACAGGGGAAGAATCAGCCCCAGCATTTT.

The rearrangement uses TRBV6-1 and TRBJ1-1; TRBD1 matches at 10 bases. Germline V lookup: CDR1 MNHNS, CDR2 SASEGT. The V segment lost 9 bases and the J segment 4 bases; nucleotides outside the gene matches: 11. The length of the CDR3 is 15 residues. The CDR3 here is CASQTGGLIGTEAFF. The DNA for the CDR3 is TGTGCCAGTCAGACAGGGGGCCTAATCGGCACTGAAGCTTTCTTT.

This rearrangement joins TRBV24-1 to TRBJ1-3; D call uncertain. Trimming left V 4 bases short and J 3 bases short, with 12 bases between. From germline, CDR1 is KGHDR and CDR2 SFDVKD. The CDR3 covers 15 residues. CDR3 DNA sequence: TGTGCCACCAGTGACCCCGGACGAGGTGGAAACACCATATATTTT. Its protein product is CATSDPGRGGNTIYF.

This clonotype has only a few counts. The V and J genes are TRBV20-1 and TRBJ1-6; D is undetermined. This CDR3 region has 13 residues. Trimming removed 6 bases from V and 7 bases from J, with 13 bases in between. From germline, CDR1 is DFQATT and CDR2 SNEGSKA (reference sequence). In DNA, the CDR3 is TGCAGTGCCGCAGCAAGAGGGAATTCACCCCTCCACTTT. Residues: CSAAARGNSPLHF.

V is TRBV11-2 and J is TRBJ1-1, with D unresolved. The CDR3 spans 15 residues. CDR1 and CDR2 from the germline V gene are SGHAT and FQNNGV. The V gene lost 1 base and the J gene lost 1 base, with 10 bases spanning the gap. The CDR3 here is CASSLVFTGNTEAFF. The CDR3 region has the DNA TGTGCCAGCAGCTTAGTTTTCACCGGGAACACTGAAGCTTTCTTT.

This sequence joins TRBV30 and TRBJ2-5; 14 positions agree with TRBD2. The germline V gene has CDR1 GTSNPN and CDR2 SVGIG (reference sequence). V was clipped by 1 base and J by 5 bases; unmatched bases: 0. The length of the CDR3 is 14 residues. CDR3 DNA: TGTGCCTGGAGTGGACTAGCGGGAGGGGAGACCCAGTACTTC. It is translated as CAWSGLAGGETQYF.

The V gene is TRBV12-3 or TRBV12-4, the J gene TRBJ2-7; possible D gene TRBD2, 6 bases. The CDR3 totals 14 residues. Trimming removed 6 bases from V and 2 bases from J, with 14 bases in between. The CDR3 coding sequence is TGTGCCAGCAGCTTGGGACTCGTGACCTACGAGCAGTACTTC. Its translation: CASSLGLVTYEQYF.

The table lists this clonotype with a few counts. This chain joins TRBV20-1 and TRBJ2-7; D is perhaps TRBD1 (5 bases). CDR1 is DFQATT and CDR2 is SNEGSKA in the germline V gene (reference sequence). The CDR3 loop spans 13 amino acids. The V gene lost 5 bases and the J gene lost 2 bases, with 13 bases spanning the gap. The CDR3 spells CSARQGETYEQYF. Here the CDR3 DNA reads TGCAGTGCTCGGCAGGGTGAAACCTACGAGCAGTACTTC.

This rearrangement joins TRBV20-1 to TRBJ2-6; a possible D gene is TRBD1 (6 bases). V lost 1 base and J 4 bases, leaving 8 bases between the germline ends. The germline CDR1 and CDR2 sequences are DFQATT and SNEGSKA (reference sequence). This CDR3 is 14 amino acids long. For the CDR3, the DNA is TGCAGTGCTAGAGTCGGACAGGGGGCCAACGTCCTGACTTTC. It is translated as CSARVGQGANVLTF.

The V call is TRBV21-1, the J call TRBJ1-5; the DNA was not used to check the table's D call, TRBD1. TRBV21-1 is marked as a pseudogene. The length of the CDR3 is 17 residues. CDR3 bases: TGTGCCAGCAGCGGCGGAACAGGAGAGTATAGCAATCAGCCCCAGCATTTT. Protein sequence: CASSGGTGEYSNQPQHF.

Relative to its sample, this clonotype is medium-sized. The V call is TRBV20-1, the J call TRBJ1-2; 10 bases fit TRBD1. V shed 0 bases and J 6 bases; nucleotides not matched to a gene: 10. Germline lookup yields CDR1 DFQATT and CDR2 SNEGSKA (reference sequence). This CDR3 is 16 amino acids long. The chain's CDR3 is CSARDHGQGGLDGYTF. The CDR3 DNA reads as TGCAGTGCTAGAGATCACGGACAGGGGGGCTTGGATGGCTACACCTTC.

V gene TRBV20-1 combines with J gene TRBJ2-1; D may be TRBD1 or TRBD2 (7 bases each). V was pared by 2 bases and J by 5 bases, with 22 bases between. This CDR3 contains 17 residues. Germline V gene lookup returns CDR1 DFQATT and CDR2 SNEGSKA (reference sequence). CDR3 loop: CSARPATGRGLHNEQFF. DNA for the CDR3: TGCAGTGCTAGACCCGCCACAGGGAGGGGGCTACACAATGAGCAGTTCTTC.